This TCR beta chain was identified in a study of T cell repertoires in cytomegalovirus infection. In the study overall: It was the public TCR beta signatures that indicated both CMV infection and matching HLA type. General study results and limits: Pooled public TCR beta family frequency picked out CMV carriers with the relevant HLA. CMV-specific HLA-C-restricted TCR beta clonotypes dominated the ex vivo response.

TCRdb reanalysed the reads using MiXCR and keeps one entry per CDR3 protein. This table has about 310,000 distinct CDR3 sequences, roughly 15% appearing once. The CDR3 covers 15 residues. With 1 base clipped from V and 5 bases from J, the junction kept 3 bases outside the gene matches. CDR1 is SGHNT and CDR2 is YYREEE in the germline V gene (reference sequence). A note on this clonotype: The antigen remains unidentified.

The chain couples TRBV5-4 to TRBJ1-5; 10 nucleotides agree with TRBD1. Sequencing was performed on PBMCs. The source of this sequence is a human donor in good health (CMV status not recorded). Some clones in this sample may be carry-over from other donors' samples. The CDR3 region is CASSLQGTGDQPQHF. CDR3 in DNA: TGTGCCAGCAGCTTGCAAGGGACAGGGGATCAGCCCCAGCATTTT.